A selection of T cell receptor beta chains follows, all from one sample in a study of siplizumab effects on memory and regulatory T cells. Assay: immunoSEQ multiplex PCR; the TCRdb copy retains only in-frame clones and omits some. The repertoire holds some 110,000 clones, about 93% seen once, with about 0.62% in the top ten. The sequencing input was Tregs sorted from blood. These receptor sequences come from a human donor in good health. The CDR3 runs from the conserved cysteine through the conserved F or W. Size is omitted from some rows. Given values are once, few, many or a class for expanded clones.

size | J | V | CDR3
- | TRBJ1-6 | TRBV30 | CAWRDSGKSPLHF
- | TRBJ1-1 | TRBV7-9 | CASSFDTEAFF
- | TRBJ1-3 | TRBV5-4 | CASSLKGAGNTIYF
- | TRBJ2-1 | TRBV5-1 | CASSLGAVDNEQFF
- | TRBJ2-5 | TRBV30 | CAWSRETQYF
- | TRBJ2-3 | TRBV10-3 | CAIRGARSTDTQYF
- | TRBJ2-7 | TRBV27 | CASRSRRLAGNYEQYF
- | TRBJ1-1 | TRBV6-5 | CASRGTGSTEAFF
- | TRBJ2-1 | TRBV12-5 | CASGLGTSGNYNEQFF
- | TRBJ2-7 | TRBV25-1 | CASSGYKVNSYEQYF
- | TRBJ2-7 | TRBV18 | CASSPPFNGGDEQYF
- | TRBJ2-7 | TRBV10-1 | CASSDITGWYF
- | TRBJ2-3 | TRBV10-1 | CASRTSGKRCCRADTQYF
- | TRBJ1-5 | TRBV19 | CASSIRDEIRGQPQHF
- | TRBJ2-2 | TRBV9 | CASSVGVPGELFF
once | TRBJ1-3 | TRBV19 | CASNARHSGNTIYF
- | TRBJ1-2 | TRBV29-1 | CSVLTITGDGYTF
- | TRBJ2-7 | TRBV6-1 | CASSRSRGRGEQYF